These T cell receptor beta chains were read from a single sample in a study of tumor and adjacent non-tumor tissue in lung cancer. TCRdb recomputed calls from the multiplex PCR reads with MiXCR, one row per CDR3 protein. The table shows about 66,000 distinct CDR3 sequences, with around 73% occurring only once. Sequenced: lung tumor tissue. These receptors all come from a man in his sixties with non-small cell lung cancer. Both conserved end residues are part of each CDR3. The D gene is left open where the match is weak. For some rows the clone size is stated as once, few or many, or as a class when expanded; others skip it.

length | J | size | V | D | CDR3 | DNA
17 | TRBJ2-6 | - | TRBV28 | - | CASSDYNGSYGANVLTF | TGTGCCAGCAGTGATTATAACGGGAGCTATGGGGCCAACGTCCTGACTTTC
14 | TRBJ2-7 | - | TRBV12-3/TRBV12-4 | TRBD2 | CASNPTSGSYEHYF | TGTGCCAGCAATCCGACTAGCGGGAGTTACGAGCATTACTTC
13 | TRBJ2-5 | few | TRBV29-1 | - | CSVSDWYQETQYF | TGTAGCGTTTCGGACTGGTATCAAGAGACCCAGTACTTC
12 | TRBJ2-7 | - | TRBV20-1 | - | CSVRNGPDEQYF | TGCAGTGTGAGGAACGGACCCGACGAGCAGTACTTC
14 | TRBJ2-7 | - | TRBV5-1 | - | CASSLVGDSYEQYF | TGCGCCAGCAGCTTGGTTGGTGATTCCTACGAGCAGTACTTC
13 | TRBJ2-2 | - | TRBV5-4 | - | CDSSFWGARELFF | TGTGACAGCAGCTTTTGGGGAGCCCGGGAGCTGTTTTTT
13 | TRBJ2-5 | - | TRBV29-1 | - | CRVEAGVKEKQYF | TGCAGAGTTGAAGCAGGTGTAAAAGAGAAACAGTACTTC
12 | TRBJ1-1 | many | TRBV30 | - | CAWRGLVGEAFF | TGTGCCTGGAGGGGCCTAGTCGGTGAAGCTTTCTTT
12 | TRBJ2-7 | - | TRBV29-1 | - | CNVEYSGDERYF | TGCAACGTTGAGTACAGTGGGGACGAGCGGTACTTC
12 | TRBJ2-1 | - | TRBV29-1 | - | CSIGMWGNEQFF | TGCAGCATTGGAATGTGGGGCAACGAGCAGTTCTTC
15 | TRBJ2-7 | - | TRBV6-5 | TRBD2 | CAISYSRRETAEHYF | TGTGCCATCAGTTACTCGAGGCGGGAGACGGCAGAGCATTACTTC
12 | TRBJ1-2 | - | TRBV29-1 | - | CSVAGDNYGYTF | TGCAGCGTTGCGGGAGACAACTATGGATACACCTTC
11 | TRBJ2-5 | - | TRBV20-1 | - | CSGQGQKAQYF | TGCAGTGGCCAGGGCCAAAAGGCCCAGTACTTC
13 | TRBJ2-1 | - | TRBV29-1 | TRBD2 | CNVGLTGVGEQFF | TGCAACGTGGGACTAACGGGAGTCGGGGAGCAGTTCTTC
15 | TRBJ1-4 | - | TRBV6-5 | - | CASSYGGGRGEKPFF | TGTGCCAGCAGTTACGGGGGGGGGCGTGGTGAAAAACCGTTTTTC
15 | TRBJ2-7 | - | TRBV6-1 | - | CASSDGGFARNEQYF | TGTGCCAGTAGTGATGGGGGCTTCGCACGCAATGAGCAGTACTTC
17 | TRBJ2-2 | - | TRBV28 | TRBD2 | CAIRILAGGRPTGELFF | TGTGCCATCAGGATACTAGCGGGAGGCCGCCCCACCGGGGAGCTGTTTTTT
18 | TRBJ2-1 | - | TRBV2 | TRBD2 | CAGRARTSGSLQWNEQFF | TGTGCCGGCAGGGCAAGGACTAGCGGGAGTTTACAATGGAATGAGCAGTTCTTC
14 | TRBJ1-2 | - | TRBV2 | - | CASSSEGTSYGYTF | TGTGCCAGCAGTTCAGAGGGGACGAGCTATGGCTACACCTTC
15 | TRBJ2-3 | - | TRBV6-1 | TRBD1 | CVCSELRQGSQPQYF | TGTGTCTGCAGTGAATTACGACAGGGTTCTCAGCCCCAGTATTTT
19 | TRBJ2-7 | - | TRBV12-5 | TRBD2 | CASALESSGFTTYPDEQYF | TGTGCTAGTGCTCTGGAGTCTAGCGGCTTTACCACCTACCCGGACGAGCAGTACTTC
14 | TRBJ2-2 | - | TRBV11-3 | - | CVSNFAANTGELFF | TGTGTCAGCAACTTTGCAGCCAACACCGGGGAGCTGTTTTTT
13 | TRBJ2-3 | few | TRBV20-1 | - | CSATWLETDTQYF | TGCAGTGCTACATGGTTGGAAACCGATACGCAGTATTTT
17 | TRBJ2-5 | - | TRBV6-2/TRBV6-3 | TRBD1 | CVSSYKGAPPIQETQYF | TGTGTCAGCAGTTATAAGGGGGCGCCTCCTATCCAAGAGACCCAGTACTTC
13 | TRBJ1-2 | - | TRBV29-1 | - | CSVENYSPYGYTF | TGCAGCGTTGAGAATTATAGCCCCTATGGGTACACCTTT
14 | TRBJ1-5 | - | TRBV6-5 | TRBD1 | CANSYSGGNQPQHF | TGTGCCAACAGTTATTCAGGGGGTAATCAGCCCCAGCACTTT
13 | TRBJ1-2 | once | TRBV20-1 | - | CSARGDTYAVYTF | TGCAGTGCTAGAGGAGACACCTACGCTGTCTACACTTTC
15 | TRBJ2-4 | - | TRBV28 | - | CATGGQAGAKKIHYF | TGTGCCACCGGCGGCCAGGCTGGAGCCAAAAAGATTCACTACTTC
19 | TRBJ2-6 | - | TRBV10-3 | - | CTISAYQGPNPSGVNVLTF | TGTACCATCAGTGCCTACCAGGGCCCAAACCCTTCTGGGGTCAACGTCCTGACTTTC
11 | TRBJ2-7 | - | TRBV20-1 | - | CSVLDGYEHYF | TGTAGTGTTTTGGACGGCTACGAGCACTACTTC
12 | TRBJ1-5 | - | TRBV20-1 | - | CSARKGNQPQYF | TGCAGTGCTAGAAAGGGAAATCAGCCCCAGTACTTT